This section outlines one T cell receptor beta chain sequence together with its context. Methods used by the authors: Using reference gene primer amplification, nucleated cell counts were estimated. Assay used: immunoSEQ multiplex PCR; TCRdb lists only in-frame clones, some missing. V, J and clone size derive from that table, while D and trimming were established from the DNA sequence. The sample yields about 200,000 clones, about nine tenths seen once. These data are taken from a study of blood T cell repertoires in COVID-19. Study context: The origin of the acute and convalescent COVID-19 samples was the United States, Italy and Spain.

The CDR3 is 15 amino acids. The germline CDR1 and CDR2 sequences are SGHKS and YYEKEE (reference sequence). Trimming shortened V by 4 bases and J by 5 bases, and 18 bases separated the two germline ends. V gene TRBV5-5 combines with J gene TRBJ2-5; D may be TRBD2 (6 bases). Sequences were obtained from peripheral blood. The origin of this receptor is a man aged 35 to 55 with acute or convalescent COVID-19. CDR3 DNA sequence: TGTGCCAGCAGCCCCGGGAGCAGGGCCCGGGAGACCCAGTACTTC. Translating gives CASSPGSRARETQYF.